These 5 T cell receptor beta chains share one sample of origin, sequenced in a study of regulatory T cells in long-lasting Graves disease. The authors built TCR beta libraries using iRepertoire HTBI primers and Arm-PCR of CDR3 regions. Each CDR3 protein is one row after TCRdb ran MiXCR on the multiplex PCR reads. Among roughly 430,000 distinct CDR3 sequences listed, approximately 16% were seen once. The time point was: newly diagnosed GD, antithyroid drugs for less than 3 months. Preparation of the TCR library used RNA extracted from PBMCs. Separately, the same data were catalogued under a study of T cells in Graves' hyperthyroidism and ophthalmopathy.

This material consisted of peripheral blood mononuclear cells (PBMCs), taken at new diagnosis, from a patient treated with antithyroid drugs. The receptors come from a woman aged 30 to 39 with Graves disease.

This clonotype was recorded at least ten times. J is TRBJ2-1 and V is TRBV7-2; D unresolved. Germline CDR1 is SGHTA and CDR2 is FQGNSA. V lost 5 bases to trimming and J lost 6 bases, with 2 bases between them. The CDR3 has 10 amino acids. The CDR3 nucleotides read TGTGCCAGCAGCGTCAATGAGCAGTTCTTC. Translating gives CASSVNEQFF.

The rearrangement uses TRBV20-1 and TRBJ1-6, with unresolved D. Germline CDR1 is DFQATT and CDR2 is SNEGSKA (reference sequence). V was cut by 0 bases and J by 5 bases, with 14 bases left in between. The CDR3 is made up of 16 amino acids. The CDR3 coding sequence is TGCAGTGCTAGAGATTTAGGGCCCTTTAATAATTCACCCCTCCACTTT. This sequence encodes CSARDLGPFNNSPLHF.

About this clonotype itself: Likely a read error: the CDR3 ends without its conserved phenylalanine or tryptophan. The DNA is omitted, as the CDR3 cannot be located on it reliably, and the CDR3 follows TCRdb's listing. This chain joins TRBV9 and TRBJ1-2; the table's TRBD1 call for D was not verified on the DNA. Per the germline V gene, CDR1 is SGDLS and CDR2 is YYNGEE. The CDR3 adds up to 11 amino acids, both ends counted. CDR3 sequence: CASSEWGADSY.

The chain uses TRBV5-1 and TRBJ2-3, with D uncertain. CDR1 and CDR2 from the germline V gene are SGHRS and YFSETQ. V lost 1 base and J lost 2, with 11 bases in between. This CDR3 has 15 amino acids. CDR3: CASSLLSTTTDTQYF. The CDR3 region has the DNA TGCGCCAGCAGCTTGCTATCAACCACCACAGATACGCAGTATTTT.

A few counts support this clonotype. CDR3 in DNA: TGTGCCAGCAGTTTATGGATTCGGGGGACAGGGCCATCCCACACCGGGGAGCTGTTTTTT. Amino acids: CASSLWIRGTGPSHTGELFF. V is TRBV12-3 or TRBV12-4 and J is TRBJ2-2, with TRBD1 matching over 9 bases. CDR3 length: 20 residues. The V segment lost 2 bases and the J segment 3 bases; nucleotides outside the gene matches: 16.